This T cell receptor (beta chain) was identified during a study of spatial heterogeneity in lung cancer. V trimming: 6 bases; J trimming: 11 bases; junction bases outside the gene matches: 17. The CDR3 spans 15 residues. Germline CDR1 DFQATT, CDR2 SNEGSKA (reference sequence). TCRdb reprocessed the 5' RACE reads via MiXCR and lists one record per CDR3 protein. Found here are some 53,000 distinct CDR3 sequences, about 7% of them singletons; the top ten hold approximately 2.9%. Time point denoted: sample taken at primary tumor resection. Whole RNA obtained from tumor, nontumor lung or frozen PBMC underwent sequencing without sorting. The donors, around 71 patients with untreated early-stage non-small cell lung cancer, provided the samples. This clonotype has a count of ten or more.

Sequenced here: PBMCs, sampled at surgery. This sequence joins TRBV20-1 and TRBJ1-3; 9 bases fit TRBD1. The clonotype comes from a female donor with early-stage non-small cell lung cancer. The CDR3, as DNA: TGCAGTGCCCGAGCGGGACAGGGTTCTCCTAGGGCCATATATTTT. It is translated as CSARAGQGSPRAIYF.